The entry that follows covers one TCR beta chain sequence. Its antigen is currently unknown. Trimming removed 0 bases at V and 0 bases at J, with 12 bases between. The V gene's germline CDR1 is GTSNPN and CDR2 SVGIG (reference sequence). CDR3 length: 16 amino acids. The data are from a study of beta chain features in type 1 diabetes. Study-level points and caveats: VDJ junctions sequenced from type 1 diabetes patients showed fewer insertions and more deletions.

The entirety of the isolated RNA underwent reverse transcription, so expressed TCRB transcripts were sequenced. TCRdb's table, derived via immunoSEQ multiplex PCR, lists solely in-frame clones and lacks some. The table has around 500,000 clones, approximately 10% seen once; the top ten hold less than 0.06%. Sorted populations all had greater than 95% purity. Sequenced input: naive CD4+ T cells from blood. The receptor was derived from a woman younger than 30 in good health. The rearrangement uses TRBV30 and TRBJ2-1; no clear D gene. This chain's CDR3 is CAWSVRGTLSYNEQFF. The CDR3 DNA reads TGTGCCTGGAGTGTACGTGGAACACTCTCCTACAATGAGCAGTTCTTC.